This T cell receptor (beta chain) was captured in a study of tumor-infiltrating lymphocytes in localized non-small cell lung cancer. In regard to this clone: Its antigen is as yet unknown.

Sequencing was performed with immunoSEQ multiplex PCR; in TCRdb, only in-frame clones are kept and a portion is missing. Among under 35,000 clones, approximately 85% were seen once, and the ten largest hold under 2.5%. Study-level results: Each assay used a separate piece of the same tissue.

Sequencing was done on a sample of lung tumor tissue. The TCR originated in a human donor with non-small cell lung cancer.

The CDR3 DNA is TGTGCCAGCAGCGTAGTGCCAGGGTCCTACGAGCAGTACTTC. Amino acids: CASSVVPGSYEQYF. The J gene is TRBJ2-7, the V gene TRBV9, with TRBD1 as a possible D gene (5 bases). Between the trimmed V and J ends, which lost 0 bases and 1 base, there was a span of 8 bases. This CDR3 has 14 amino acids. Looked up from germline, CDR1 is SGDLS and CDR2 is YYNGEE.